This T cell receptor beta chain derives from a study of blood T cell repertoires in COVID-19. Produced via immunoSEQ multiplex PCR; TCRdb's table is partial and in-frame only. The top ten hold about 2% of the sample, which has about 140,000 clones, over 75% seen once. This receptor was taken from a man aged 70-80 years with acute or convalescent COVID-19. Sequencing used peripheral blood.

As DNA, the CDR3 is TGTGCCAGCAGTGACTATTCCAGCTCCTACAATGAGCAGTTCTTC. It encodes CASSDYSSSYNEQFF. This chain joins TRBV6-2 or TRBV6-3 and TRBJ2-1; maybe TRBD2 (5 bases). Trimming removed 5 bases at V and 0 bases at J, with 11 bases between. The CDR3 runs to 15 residues. CDR1 is MNHEY, CDR2 SVGEGT, per germline.